This TCR beta chain was identified in a study of CD8 T cells in Susac syndrome. This clonotype was detected only a few times. Random hexamers were used to reverse transcribe an amount of roughly 0.5 to 1 ug RNA. MiXCR was run by TCRdb on the immunoSEQ multiplex PCR reads, yielding one entry per CDR3 protein. This table holds about 300,000 distinct CDR3 sequences, 75% to 85% found once. CDR1 and CDR2 from the germline V gene are MNHEY and SVGAGI. Trimming shortened V by 5 bases and J by 3 bases, and 14 bases separated the two germline ends. This CDR3 has 14 residues. The receptor comes from a human donor with multiple sclerosis. J is TRBJ2-7 and V is TRBV6-5, with D uncertain. Source material: CD8+ T cells from PBMCs. CDR3 bases: TGTGCCAGCAGTCCTCAGATTGGGTACTACGAGCAGTACTTC. Protein: CASSPQIGYYEQYF.